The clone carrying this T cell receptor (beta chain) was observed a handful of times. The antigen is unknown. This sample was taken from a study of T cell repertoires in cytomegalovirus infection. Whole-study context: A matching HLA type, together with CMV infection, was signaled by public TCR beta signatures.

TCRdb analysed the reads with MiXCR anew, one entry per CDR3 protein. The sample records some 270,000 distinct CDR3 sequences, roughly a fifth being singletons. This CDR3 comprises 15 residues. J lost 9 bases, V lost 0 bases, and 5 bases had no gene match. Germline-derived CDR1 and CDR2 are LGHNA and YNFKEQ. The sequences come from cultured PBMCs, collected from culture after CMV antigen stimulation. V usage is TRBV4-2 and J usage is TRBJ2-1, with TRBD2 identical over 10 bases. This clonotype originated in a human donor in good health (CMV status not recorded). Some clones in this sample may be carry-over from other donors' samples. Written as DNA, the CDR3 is TGTGCCAGCAGCCAAGACACTAGCGGGAAAACTGAGCAGTTCTTC. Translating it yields CASSQDTSGKTEQFF.